The 15 T cell receptor beta chains in this list originate from one sample, sequenced in a study of cytomegalovirus exposure and HLA in healthy donors. It was with 60 Vbeta and 13 Jbeta primers that the PCR ran. Sequencing was performed with immunoSEQ multiplex PCR; in TCRdb, only in-frame clones are kept and a portion is missing. The sample gives 150,000 or so clones, around 84% of which show up once; about 2% is in the top ten. Sequencing was carried out using PBMCs. Every receptor here comes from a man aged 18 to 29 in good health and CMV-seropositive.

V and J are TRBV15 and TRBJ1-3, with D tentatively TRBD1 (6 bases). Germline CDR1 and CDR2: LNHNV and YYDKDF (reference sequence). The CDR3 is 15 residues long. V shed 4 bases and J shed 2 bases, with 12 bases lying between them. DNA for the CDR3: TGTGCCACCAGCATTGGCCGGGACACTGGAAACACCATATATTTT. This gives the protein CATSIGRDTGNTIYF.

The chain joins TRBV7-3 to TRBJ1-2, with 7 bases fitting TRBD1. Germline CDR1 and CDR2: SGHTA and FQGTGA. The CDR3 loop spans 15 amino acids. V lost 1 base to trimming and J lost 4 bases; unmatched junction nucleotides: 6. The CDR3 nucleotides are TGTGCCAGCAGCTTAAGTCCCTGGGACAGCTATGGCTACACCTTC. Its translation is CASSLSPWDSYGYTF.

V and J are TRBV9 and TRBJ1-4; 7 positions match TRBD1. The CDR3 runs 14 residues. Per the germline V gene, CDR1 is SGDLS and CDR2 is YYNGEE. The V and J ends lost 6 bases and 3 bases, in that order; junction bases with no gene match: 5. CDR3 bases: TGTGCCAGCAAAGGGGGCTCAGCTAATGAAAAACTGTTTTTT. It specifies CASKGGSANEKLFF.

The V and J genes are TRBV20-1 and TRBJ2-5, with D maybe TRBD1 (5 bases). Germline CDR1 and CDR2: DFQATT and SNEGSKA (reference sequence). With 4 bases removed from V and 3 bases from J, the gap between germline ends came to 6 bases. The CDR3 sequence is 11 residues long. The CDR3 sequence is CSATGKETQYF. Written as DNA, the CDR3 is TGCAGTGCTACAGGGAAAGAGACCCAGTACTTC.

The chain joins TRBV19 to TRBJ1-1; no clear D gene. The germline gives CDR1 LNHDA, CDR2 SQIVND (reference sequence). The V end lost 4 bases, the J end lost 11 bases, and 17 bases lay between the germline ends. The CDR3 runs 13 residues. The CDR3 here is CASSTLEDGKAFF. CDR3 nucleotides: TGTGCCAGTAGTACTCTAGAGGACGGGAAGGCTTTCTTT.

This clone was detected a few times. The V call is TRBV7-3, the J call TRBJ2-2, with a weak D call TRBD2 (5 bases). The V and J ends lost 1 base and 5 bases respectively, with 14 bases between them. The CDR3 has 16 residues. Germline V CDR1 and CDR2: SGHTA, FQGTGA. CDR3 sequence (DNA): TGTGCCAGCAGCTTAAAGGGCGGTTCGGGGACCGGGGAGCTGTTTTTT. It codes for CASSLKGGSGTGELFF.

The CDR3: CASSTGTSGVARVAQYF. DNA for the CDR3: TGTGCCAGTAGTACCGGGACTAGCGGGGTGGCGCGGGTGGCCCAGTACTTC. The V call is TRBV19, the J call TRBJ2-5; 13 nucleotides align to TRBD2. Germline V gene lookup returns CDR1 LNHDA and CDR2 SQIVND (reference sequence). The CDR3 extends over 17 amino acids. After removal of 4 bases from V and 9 bases from J, the junction contained 14 bases not matched to a gene.

J is TRBJ2-3 and V is TRBV4-1; tentative D call: TRBD2 (5 bases). Germline V lookup: CDR1 MGHRA, CDR2 YSYEKL. V dropped 0 bases and J dropped 2 bases, with 12 bases sitting between them. This CDR3 comprises 16 residues. The CDR3 spells CASSQDEGHNTDTQYF. The CDR3 DNA is TGCGCCAGCAGCCAAGATGAGGGTCATAACACAGATACGCAGTATTTT.

The chain is built from TRBV5-6 and TRBJ2-1; tentative D call: TRBD1 (6 bases). The germline V gene has CDR1 SGHDT and CDR2 YYEEEE. Trimming took 4 bases from V and 4 from J, leaving 12 bases between them. This CDR3 spans 14 amino acids. CDR3 protein: CASSPKGQYNEQFF. The CDR3 DNA is TGTGCCAGCAGCCCAAAGGGACAATACAATGAGCAGTTCTTC.

This clone was seen a few times. The V and J genes are TRBV19 and TRBJ1-1; D is perhaps TRBD1 (5 bases). Germline V gene data show CDR1 as LNHDA and CDR2 as SQIVND (reference sequence). Trimming left V 3 bases short and J 7 bases short, with 12 bases between. The CDR3 consists of 13 residues. CDR3 protein: CASSMVVTDEAFF. In DNA form, the CDR3 reads TGTGCCAGTAGTATGGTGGTGACAGATGAAGCTTTCTTT.

The chain combines TRBV2 with TRBJ1-5; TRBD1 aligns across 8 bases. Per the germline V gene, CDR1 is SNHLY and CDR2 is FYNNEI. This CDR3 comprises 15 residues. Losses at the gene ends were 9 bases for V and 7 bases for J; bases not matched to a gene: 14. CDR3 in amino acids: CASGGVAGGGQPQHF. The CDR3, as DNA: TGTGCCAGTGGGGGTGTGGCAGGGGGCGGGCAGCCCCAGCATTTT.

V and J are TRBV5-1 and TRBJ2-1, with TRBD2 matching over 7 bases. Trimming took 4 bases from V and 6 from J; bases not matched to a gene: 10. CDR1 SGHRS and CDR2 YFSETQ come from the germline V gene. This CDR3 is 15 amino acids long. The CDR3 DNA reads as TGCGCCAGCAGCGACAAAGCGGGGTGGTCCAATGAGCAGTTCTTC. It specifies CASSDKAGWSNEQFF.

The chain links TRBV7-9 to TRBJ1-1; 7 bases are shared with TRBD1. The germline V gene has CDR1 SEHNR and CDR2 FQNEAQ (reference sequence). Trimming cost V 0 bases and J 1 base; bases outside gene matches: 8. There are 17 residues in the CDR3. The CDR3 protein is CASSLALWDSANTEAFF. The CDR3, as DNA: TGTGCCAGCAGCTTAGCTCTTTGGGACAGCGCGAACACTGAAGCTTTCTTT.

This rearrangement joins TRBV7-3 to TRBJ1-1; unclear D gene. The CDR3 is 16 residues long. The germline V gene encodes CDR1 SGHTA and CDR2 FQGTGA. Deletions cut 1 base from V and 2 bases from J, with 14 bases between. As DNA, the CDR3 is TGTGCCAGCAGCTTAAGCGGGGATCTGGCTAACACTGAAGCTTTCTTT. Translating it yields CASSLSGDLANTEAFF.

The chain employs TRBV19 and TRBJ2-3; D is ambiguous. Trimming removed 8 bases at V and 2 bases at J, with 11 bases between. Germline CDR1 and CDR2: LNHDA and SQIVND (reference sequence). The CDR3 extends over 13 amino acids. The DNA of the CDR3 is TGTGCCAGTTCCTCTCTGGCCACAGATACGCAGTATTTT. Translated, it gives CASSSLATDTQYF.